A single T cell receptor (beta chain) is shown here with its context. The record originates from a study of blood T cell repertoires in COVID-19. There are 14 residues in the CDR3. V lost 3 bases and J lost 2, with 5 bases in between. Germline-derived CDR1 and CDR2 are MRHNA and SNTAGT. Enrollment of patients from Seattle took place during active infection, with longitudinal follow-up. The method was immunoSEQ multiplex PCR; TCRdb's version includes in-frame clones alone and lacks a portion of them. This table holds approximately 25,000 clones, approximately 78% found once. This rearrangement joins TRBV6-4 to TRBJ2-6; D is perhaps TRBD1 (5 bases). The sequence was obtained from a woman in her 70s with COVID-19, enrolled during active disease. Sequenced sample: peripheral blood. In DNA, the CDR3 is TGTGCCAGCAGTGAAGGGGCTGGGGCCAACGTCCTGACTTTC. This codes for CASSEGAGANVLTF.